In its sample, the clone carrying this T cell receptor (beta chain) was seen a few times. Its antigen is unidentified. The ends were cut back, 6 bases at V and 7 bases at J, with 12 bases in the middle. CDR1 is SNHLY, CDR2 FYNNEI, per germline. The CDR3 sequence is 13 residues long. The PCR employed 60 Vbeta primers together with 13 Jbeta primers. Sequenced by immunoSEQ multiplex PCR; TCRdb stores in-frame clones only, minus some. Of roughly 150,000 clones in the sample, less than 65% were seen once. The data originate from a study of cytomegalovirus exposure and HLA in healthy donors. General study findings and limits: Sequencing artifact likely explains a cluster of highly shared sequence variants. Cytomegalovirus-associated TCR beta chains were listed, numbering approximately 150. Many donors shared some public TCRs, even though most TCR sequences were rare.

The receptor's source is a woman between 25 and 40 years old in good health and CMV-seropositive. The chain carries TRBV2 and TRBJ1-4; tentative D call: TRBD1 (6 bases). Sample: PBMCs. Here the CDR3 DNA reads TGTGCCAGCAGGGGACAAAGAAGTGAAAAACTGTTTTTT. This codes for CASRGQRSEKLFF. Together with reference TRBV2 and TRBJ1-4, the CDR3 gives the full variable domain: EPEVTQTPSHQVTQMGQEVILRCVPISNHLYFYWYRQILGQKVEFLVSFYNNEISEKSEIFDDQFSVERPDGSNFTLKIRSTKLEDSAMYFCASRGQRSEKLFFGSGTQLSVL.